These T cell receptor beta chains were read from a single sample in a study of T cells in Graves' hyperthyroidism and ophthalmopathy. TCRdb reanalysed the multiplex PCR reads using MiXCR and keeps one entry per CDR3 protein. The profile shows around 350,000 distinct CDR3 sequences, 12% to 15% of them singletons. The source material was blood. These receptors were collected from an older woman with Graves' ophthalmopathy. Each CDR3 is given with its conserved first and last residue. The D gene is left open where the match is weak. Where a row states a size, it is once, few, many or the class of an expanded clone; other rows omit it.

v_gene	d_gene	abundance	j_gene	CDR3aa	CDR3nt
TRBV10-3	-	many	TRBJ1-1	CAISERGSGNTEAFF	TGTGCCATCAGTGAGAGGGGGTCAGGTAACACTGAAGCTTTCTTT
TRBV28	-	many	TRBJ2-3	CASKGRGLLLRTDTQYF	TGTGCCAGCAAGGGGCGAGGGCTATTACTGAGGACAGATACGCAGTATTTT
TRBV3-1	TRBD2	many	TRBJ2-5	CASSQAAGEETQYF	TGTGCCAGCAGCCAAGCCGCGGGAGAAGAGACCCAGTACTTC
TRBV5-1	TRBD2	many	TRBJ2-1	CASSPGLAGGPYNEQFF	TGCGCCAGCAGCCCAGGACTAGCGGGAGGGCCCTACAATGAGCAGTTCTTC
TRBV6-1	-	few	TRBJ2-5	CASSIRDTTQETRYF	TGTGCCAGCAGTATCCGGGACACAACTCAAGAGACCCGGTACTTC
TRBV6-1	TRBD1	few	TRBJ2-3	CASSEPRQGTQYF	TGTGCCAGCAGTGAACCGCGACAGGGAACGCAGTATTTT
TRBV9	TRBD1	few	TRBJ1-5	CASSSRQGDQPQHF	TGTGCCAGCAGCTCCCGACAGGGCGATCAGCCCCAGCATTTT
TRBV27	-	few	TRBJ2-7	CASSPLVGASSYEQYF	TGTGCCAGCAGTCCCTTAGTCGGGGCCTCTTCCTACGAGCAGTACTTC
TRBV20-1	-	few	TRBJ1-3	CSARRDTIYF	TGCAGTGCTCGCCGGGACACCATATATTTT
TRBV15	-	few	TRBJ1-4	CATSRVQGSEKLFF	TGTGCCACCAGCAGAGTCCAGGGAAGTGAAAAACTGTTTTTT
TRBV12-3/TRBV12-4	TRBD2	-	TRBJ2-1	CASSPRVAGVDPYEQFF	TGTGCCAGCAGTCCACGGGTAGCGGGGGTAGATCCGTATGAGCAGTTCTTC
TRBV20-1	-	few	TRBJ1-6	CSASEGDIYNSPLHF	TGCAGTGCCAGTGAGGGGGACATCTATAATTCACCCCTCCACTTT
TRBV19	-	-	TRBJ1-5	CASSILLAANQPQHF	TGTGCCAGTAGTATACTATTAGCAGCAAATCAGCCCCAGCATTTT
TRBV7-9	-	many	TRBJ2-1	CASSLGDGNEQFF	TGTGCCAGCAGCTTGGGGGACGGGAATGAGCAGTTCTTC
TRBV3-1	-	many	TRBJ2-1	CASSQGGAGGYNEQFF	TGTGCCAGCAGCCAAGGGGGTGCGGGCGGCTACAATGAGCAGTTCTTC
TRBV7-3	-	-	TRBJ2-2	CASGDTGELFF	TGTGCCAGCGGAGATACCGGGGAGCTGTTTTTT
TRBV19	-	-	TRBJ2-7	CASSQTWKGEQYF	TGTGCCAGTAGCCAAACATGGAAGGGCGAGCAGTACTTC
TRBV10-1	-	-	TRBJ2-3	CAVALVSTDTQYF	TGCGCCGTGGCACTAGTTAGCACAGATACGCAGTATTTT
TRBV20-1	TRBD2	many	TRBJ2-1	CSAPGLAGPNEQFF	TGCAGTGCCCCGGGACTAGCGGGACCGAATGAGCAGTTCTTC
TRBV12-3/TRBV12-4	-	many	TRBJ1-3	CASSLSGNTIYF	TGTGCCAGCAGTTTAAGCGGAAACACCATATATTTT
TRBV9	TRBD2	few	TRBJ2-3	CASSASGRAGDTQYF	TGTGCCAGCAGCGCAAGCGGGAGGGCGGGGGATACGCAGTATTTT
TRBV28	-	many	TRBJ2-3	CASSLATDTQYF	TGTGCCAGCAGTTTGGCGACGGATACGCAGTATTTT
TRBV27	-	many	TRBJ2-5	CASSLLGAAEETQYF	TGTGCCAGCAGTTTACTCGGGGCAGCTGAAGAGACCCAGTACTTC
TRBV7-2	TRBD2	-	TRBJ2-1	CAGLGGGWLAGGGSYNEQFF	TGTGCCGGCTTGGGAGGGGGCTGGCTAGCGGGAGGGGGCTCCTACAATGAGCAGTTCTTC
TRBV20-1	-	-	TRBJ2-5	CSASVAGQETQYF	TGCAGTGCTAGCGTGGCAGGGCAAGAGACCCAGTACTTC
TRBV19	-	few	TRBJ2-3	CASRTGTDTQYF	TGTGCCAGTCGGACAGGCACAGATACGCAGTATTTT
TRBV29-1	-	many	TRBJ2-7	CSVVDRSYEQYF	TGCAGCGTTGTGGACAGATCCTACGAGCAGTACTTC
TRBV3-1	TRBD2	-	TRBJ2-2	CASSRPTGTSGRVPGELFF	TGTGCCAGCAGCCGACCAACCGGGACTAGCGGGAGAGTTCCCGGGGAGCTGTTTTTT
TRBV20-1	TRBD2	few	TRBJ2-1	CSARRGLAGGKNNEQFF	TGCAGTGCGAGAAGGGGACTAGCGGGAGGGAAAAACAATGAGCAGTTCTTC